This passage covers 2 T cell receptor beta chains from one sample sequenced in a study of post-analysis software for immune sequencing data. General study points: Patients carried 4 or 5 TRBV segments more frequently than controls did, and TRBV5-6, TRBV5-1 and TRBV20-1 were among them.

These TCRs' antigens remain unknown. Unique molecular identifiers featured in each of the TCR beta cDNA libraries. From the PCR reads, TCRdb called clonotypes with MiXCR, one entry per CDR3 protein. In the table there are about half a million distinct CDR3 sequences, around a third of which are singletons. Material: blood. Every receptor here comes from a girl aged 2 to 17 with multiple sclerosis.

The J gene is TRBJ1-1, the V gene TRBV29-1, with D possibly TRBD1 on 5 matching bases. Deletions cut 5 bases from V and 4 bases from J, with 14 bases between. Per germline, CDR1 SQVTM and CDR2 ANQGSEA. The length of the CDR3 is 13 residues. The CDR3 region is CSVLGNGGTEAFF. DNA of the CDR3: TGCAGCGTTCTGGGGAATGGGGGCACTGAAGCTTTCTTT.

The chain recombines TRBV5-1 with TRBJ2-3; D may match TRBD1 or TRBD2 (5 bases each). The CDR3 totals 14 residues. Trimming left V 4 bases short and J 4 bases short, with 13 bases between. Germline V gene data show CDR1 as SGHRS and CDR2 as YFSETQ. The CDR3 spells CASSPGGLADTQYF. The CDR3, as DNA: TGCGCCAGCAGCCCTGGGGGATTAGCAGATACGCAGTATTTT.